This entry lists 9 T cell receptor beta chains sequenced from one sample in a study of blood T cell repertoires in COVID-19. Method: immunoSEQ multiplex PCR; TCRdb's copy keeps in-frame clones and lacks some. The table shows hundreds of thousands of clones, with about 80% occurring only once. Source material: peripheral blood. All receptors derive from a woman aged 45-65 years who had recovered from COVID-19.

The chain carries TRBV19 and TRBJ2-1; 7 nucleotides align to TRBD2. Germline-derived CDR1 and CDR2 are LNHDA and SQIVND (reference sequence). The CDR3 runs to 15 residues. The V segment lost 4 bases and the J segment 0 bases; nucleotides outside the gene matches: 3. CDR3 region: CASSTSGTSYNEQFF. As DNA, the CDR3 is TGTGCCAGTAGTACAAGCGGGACCTCCTACAATGAGCAGTTCTTC.

The table lists this clone with a count of one. The chain carries TRBV7-7 and TRBJ2-1; 7 bases line up with TRBD1. The CDR3 sequence is 13 residues long. The V gene's germline CDR1 is SSHAT and CDR2 FNYEAQ (reference sequence). V lost 6 bases to trimming and J lost 6 bases; unmatched junction nucleotides: 5. CDR3 sequence reads: CASSKTGTNEQFF. CDR3 DNA: TGTGCCAGCAGTAAGACAGGGACCAATGAGCAGTTCTTC.

Here the CDR3 reads CATSRAGYNEQFF. CDR3 bases: TGTGCCACCAGCAGAGCCGGCTACAATGAGCAGTTCTTC. This chain uses TRBV15 with TRBJ2-1; D gene uncertain. The V gene's germline CDR1 is LNHNV and CDR2 YYDKDF (reference sequence). CDR3 length equals 13 residues. V dropped 1 base and J dropped 3 bases, with 4 bases sitting between them.

This clone was detected only once. The chain combines TRBV6-5 with TRBJ2-5, with D maybe TRBD2 (5 bases). Germline V lookup: CDR1 MNHEY, CDR2 SVGAGI. The CDR3 is 14 residues long. V dropped 6 bases and J dropped 1 base, with 12 bases sitting between them. CDR3 loop: CASRPAGVQETQYF. The DNA for the CDR3 is TGTGCCAGCAGACCCGCCGGGGTCCAAGAGACCCAGTACTTC.

The chain has TRBV28 and TRBJ2-7; TRBD1 agrees at 10 bases. CDR3 length: 16 amino acids. After removal of 2 bases from V and 3 bases from J, the junction contained 7 bases not matched to a gene. Per germline, CDR1 MDHEN and CDR2 SYDVKM. This chain's CDR3 is CASSLAGQGPNYEQYF. The CDR3 nucleotides read TGTGCCAGCAGTTTAGCGGGACAGGGGCCCAACTACGAGCAGTACTTC.

V gene TRBV27 combines with J gene TRBJ1-1; 12 positions match TRBD1. The CDR3 is 15 amino acids. Germline V gives CDR1 MNHEY, CDR2 SMNVEV (reference sequence). V lost 0 bases, J lost 11 bases, and 7 bases stayed unmatched. CDR3 loop: CASSLSGQGASLAFF. The CDR3 DNA follows: TGTGCCAGCAGTTTATCGGGACAGGGGGCTTCCCTGGCTTTCTTT.

This rearrangement joins TRBV5-4 to TRBJ2-3; 7 nucleotides align to TRBD2. The germline CDR1 and CDR2 sequences are SGHNT and YYREEE (reference sequence). This CDR3 has 18 amino acids. Trimming cost V 4 bases and J 0 bases; bases outside gene matches: 14. The CDR3 DNA reads as TGTGCCAGCAGCATGGAGGGAGGGTTAGGGCCTAGCACAGATACGCAGTATTTT. Translation: CASSMEGGLGPSTDTQYF.

To note about this clone: Because it lacks the conserved phenylalanine or tryptophan at the end, this CDR3 is likely a read error. The DNA is left out, because the CDR3 cannot be placed on it with certainty; the CDR3 is given as TCRdb lists it. V and J are TRBV5-4 and TRBJ2-7; the table gives TRBD2 as D, unverified against the DNA. Counting both end residues, the CDR3 totals 14 amino acids. Germline V gene sequence: CDR1 SGHNT, CDR2 YYREEE (reference sequence). The CDR3 protein is CASSFYTLAGDAAL.

J is TRBJ1-1 and V is TRBV12-5; D might be TRBD1 (6 bases). CDR3 length: 15 amino acids. Germline assignment: CDR1 LGHNT and CDR2 FRNRAP. Trimming left V 7 bases short and J 7 bases short, with 22 bases between. The DNA of the CDR3 is TGTGCTAGTGCCTTTCAGTGGGCAGGGGCTGGTGAAGCTTTCTTT. It encodes CASAFQWAGAGEAFF.